The 8 T cell receptor beta chains below were found in one sample sequenced in a study of blood T cells in healthy people across ages. Combining a sample-barcoded 5' primer with a J-beta primer mix, a second PCR ran for about 6 to 12 cycles. TCRdb reanalysed the 5' RACE reads using MiXCR and keeps one entry per CDR3 protein. The data hold some 1 million distinct CDR3 sequences, with 40% to 45% observed a single time. Sequences were obtained from blood. The receptors shown here come from a woman aged 55 to 70 in good health.

The chain's CDR3 is CASSLDGSWETQYF. Written as DNA, the CDR3 is TGTGCCAGCAGTTTAGACGGGAGCTGGGAGACCCAGTACTTC. This chain joins TRBV27 and TRBJ2-5; TRBD2 might be the D (6 bases). Germline CDR1 reads MNHEY; CDR2 reads SMNVEV (reference sequence). V lost 2 bases and J lost 5, with 12 bases in between. This CDR3 contains 14 residues.

This clonotype was observed a few times. The rearrangement joins TRBV15 to TRBJ1-6; D not certain. Trimming shortened V by 1 base and J by 7 bases, and 20 bases separated the two germline ends. CDR3 length: 18 amino acids. Germline V gives CDR1 LNHNV, CDR2 YYDKDF (reference sequence). The CDR3 region is CATSRGHGSTRLNSPLHF. DNA for the CDR3: TGTGCCACCAGCAGAGGCCACGGGTCCACAAGACTAAATTCACCCCTCCACTTT.

The chain couples TRBV30 to TRBJ2-1; D gene ambiguous. The germline V gene has CDR1 GTSNPN and CDR2 SVGIG (reference sequence). CDR3 length: 12 amino acids. V lost 0 bases to trimming and J lost 6 bases, with 6 bases between them. The CDR3 reads CAWSVSANEQFF. DNA for the CDR3: TGTGCCTGGAGTGTCTCGGCCAATGAGCAGTTCTTC.

This sequence joins TRBV24-1 and TRBJ1-2, with D hard to call. V shed 3 bases and J shed 3 bases, with 10 bases lying between them. This CDR3 is built from 14 residues. The germline gives CDR1 KGHDR, CDR2 SFDVKD. In nucleotides, the CDR3 is TGTGCCACCAGTGATCATAGGAGGGACTATGGCTACACCTTC. Encoded protein: CATSDHRRDYGYTF.

This chain uses TRBV6-5 with TRBJ2-7, with D tentatively TRBD1 (5 bases). Judging by the DNA end, TRBJ2-5 fits better; the J call may be wrong. The CDR3 has 16 amino acids. Germline-derived CDR1 and CDR2 are MNHEY and SVGAGI. The CDR3 spells CASSYSWTLLGETQYF. The CDR3 bases are TGTGCCAGCAGTTACTCCTGGACACTATTGGGGGAGACCCAGTACTTC.

This clonotype has just a few counts. The chain recombines TRBV29-1 with TRBJ1-2; D might be TRBD1 (5 bases). Trimming removed 4 bases from V and 7 bases from J, with 13 bases in between. CDR1 is SQVTM, CDR2 ANQGSEA, per germline. The CDR3 length is 12 residues. CDR3 DNA: TGCAGCGTTGGCTCGGGACTTTCTGGCTACACCTTC. As protein: CSVGSGLSGYTF. Complete variable domain (other parts from reference TRBV29-1 and TRBJ1-2): SAVISQKPSRDICQRGTSLTIQCQVDSQVTMMFWYRQQPGQSLTLIATANQGSEATYESGFVIDKFPISRPNLTFSTLTVSNMSPEDSSIYLCSVGSGLSGYTFGSGTRLTVV.

This sequence joins TRBV2 and TRBJ2-1; D is ambiguous. The J call may be faulty, since TRBJ2-7 better matches the DNA end. The germline gives CDR1 SNHLY, CDR2 FYNNEI. CDR3 length: 13 amino acids. CDR3 in DNA: TGTGCCAGCAGTGAATCAGTAAGGGTCGAGCAGTACTTC. It specifies CASSESVRVEQYF.

This chain uses TRBV29-1 with TRBJ2-3; the match to TRBD2 covers 7 bases. With V trimmed by 5 bases and J by 4 bases, 9 bases remained unmatched. CDR1 and CDR2 (germline): SQVTM, ANQGSEA. This CDR3 spans 14 amino acids. The CDR3 coding sequence is TGCAGCGTTCTGCTGCGGGAGAAGCCAGATACGCAGTATTTT. Amino acids: CSVLLREKPDTQYF.